This is a list of T cell receptor beta chains from one sample in a study of cytomegalovirus exposure and HLA in healthy donors. Sequencing was performed with immunoSEQ multiplex PCR; in TCRdb, only in-frame clones are kept and a portion is missing. The table lists 200,000 or so clones, 70% to 85% of them singletons. The material sequenced was PBMCs. The receptor source for this set is a boy between 2 and 15 years old in good health and CMV-seronegative. The CDR3 runs from the conserved cysteine through the conserved F or W. Each record gives: clone size, V gene, J gene, D gene, CDR3 DNA, CDR3 protein. The D gene is left open where the match is weak. Size is omitted from some rows. Given values are once, few, many or a class for expanded clones.

>NA|TRBV6-6|TRBJ2-7|TRBD2
TGTGCCAGCATCAGACTAGCGGGGGGGCCTGGAGAGCAGTACTTC
CASIRLAGGPGEQYF
>NA|TRBV27|TRBJ2-2|TRBD1
TGTGCCAGCAGTTTATGGGGCGGGGGACAGGGAGGTGCCGGGGAGCTGTTTTTT
CASSLWGGGQGGAGELFF
>few|TRBV7-2|TRBJ2-7|NA
TGTGCCAGCAGCTTTAACCAGGGTTATCTATACGAGCAGTACTTC
CASSFNQGYLYEQYF
>NA|TRBV5-1|TRBJ2-7|NA
TGCGCCAGCAGCGCCACGGTGGGGGACAACGAGCAGTACTTC
CASSATVGDNEQYF
>NA|TRBV5-1|TRBJ2-2|NA
TGCGCCAGCAGCTTGGCCGGAGGGAACACCGGGGAGCTGTTTTTT
CASSLAGGNTGELFF
>NA|TRBV19|TRBJ2-1|NA
TGTGCCAGTAGTATGCGTGGGGGGGCCGCCACGGATGAGCAGTTCTTC
CASSMRGGAATDEQFF
>few|TRBV2|TRBJ1-5|NA
TGTGCCAGCACAGTTTATAGCAATCATCCCCAGCATTTT
CASTVYSNHPQHF
>NA|TRBV4-3|TRBJ1-1|NA
TGCGCCAGCAGCCAAAGCCTGAGGGACACTGAAGCTTTCTTT
CASSQSLRDTEAFF
>NA|TRBV7-8|TRBJ1-1|TRBD1
TGTGCCAGCAGCTTATGGGGGACAGGGAACACTGAAGCTTTCTTT
CASSLWGTGNTEAFF
>NA|TRBV19|TRBJ1-2|TRBD1
TGTGCCAGTAGTAGGGACAGGGGGAATGGCTACACCTTC
CASSRDRGNGYTF
>NA|TRBV6-5|TRBJ1-1|TRBD1
TGTGCCAGCAGGGCCCTTCAGGGGGCGGACACTGAAGCTTTCTTT
CASRALQGADTEAFF
>NA|TRBV27|TRBJ1-6|NA
TGTGCCAGCAGTTTACTTAATTCACCCCTCCACTTT
CASSLLNSPLHF
>NA|TRBV6-6|TRBJ1-2|NA
TGTGCCAGCACCCCCGAGGTCCGCAGAAGAACCTACACCTTC
CASTPEVRRRTYTF
>NA|TRBV6-1|TRBJ1-2|NA
TGTGCCAGCAGTGAAGATCCAGAAGGTCATCCAGGGTTAAATTATGGCTACACCTTC
CASSEDPEGHPGLNYGYTF
>NA|TRBV7-6|TRBJ2-2|NA
TGTGCCAGCAGCTTAGCCCGGGGAGGAACCGGGGAGCTGTTTTTT
CASSLARGGTGELFF